This TCR beta chain was found in a study of cytomegalovirus exposure and HLA in healthy donors. It was with 60 Vbeta and 13 Jbeta primers that the PCR ran. The repertoire was sequenced with immunoSEQ multiplex PCR; TCRdb's copy has only in-frame clones and lacks some. The data show around 200,000 clones, about 75% seen once. Looked up from germline, CDR1 is LNHDA and CDR2 is SQIVND (reference sequence). V was clipped by 10 bases and J by 8 bases, with 20 bases between them. The CDR3 totals 13 residues. The chain couples TRBV19 to TRBJ1-2; D may be TRBD1 (6 bases). Specimen: PBMCs. This TCR was sampled from a male donor in good health and CMV-seronegative. CDR3 bases: TGTGCCATACGACAGGATTGGTTTAGCGGCTACACCTTC. This encodes CAIRQDWFSGYTF.